A selection of T cell receptor beta chains follows, all from one sample in a study of cytomegalovirus exposure and HLA in healthy donors. Clones were read by immunoSEQ multiplex PCR, and TCRdb kept only the in-frame ones, dropping some. The top ten hold 6.5% to 9% of the sample, which has approximately 89,000 clones, about 85% seen once. The specimen was PBMCs. These receptor sequences come from a man aged 40-49 years in good health and CMV-seropositive. CDR3s include the opening cysteine and the closing phenylalanine or tryptophan. Each record gives: V gene, J gene, D gene, clone size, CDR3 protein, CDR3 DNA. D genes are given only for firm matches. Clone size is stated in some rows and not others, as once, few, many or a class when expanded.

>TRBV2|TRBJ2-1|TRBD2|few
CASIRSGLSSYNEQFF
TGTGCCAGCATTCGTAGCGGGTTGAGCTCCTACAATGAGCAGTTCTTC
>TRBV28|TRBJ2-7|.|.
CASPPSPSASYEQYF
TGTGCCAGCCCCCCCTCTCCTAGCGCCTCCTACGAGCAGTACTTC
>TRBV5-1|TRBJ1-1|TRBD1|.
CASSLVTGGYTEAFF
TGCGCCAGCAGCTTGGTGACAGGGGGATACACTGAAGCTTTCTTT
>TRBV6-5|TRBJ2-5|TRBD1|.
CASSYSKGADQETQYF
TGTGCCAGCAGTTACTCGAAGGGGGCGGACCAAGAGACCCAGTACTTC
>TRBV28|TRBJ2-7|.|once
CASSPRVREQYF
TGTGCCAGCAGTCCCCGAGTGAGGGAGCAGTACTTC
>TRBV27|TRBJ1-2|TRBD1|.
CASSANYRGYGYTF
TGTGCCAGCAGTGCGAACTACAGGGGGTATGGCTACACCTTC
>TRBV6-5|TRBJ1-1|.|.
CATRHYTEAFF
TGTGCCACAAGACACTACACTGAAGCTTTCTTT
>TRBV5-8|TRBJ1-6|.|once
CASSTDRNSPLHF
TGTGCCAGCAGCACTGACAGGAATTCACCCCTCCACTTT
>TRBV5-1|TRBJ2-7|TRBD1|.
CASSLGQGYYEQYF
TGCGCCAGCAGCCTAGGACAGGGATACTACGAGCAGTACTTC
>TRBV14|TRBJ1-6|TRBD1|.
CASSQAPGGSPLHF
TGTGCCAGCAGCCAAGCCCCAGGGGGGTCACCCCTCCACTTT
>TRBV11-3|TRBJ2-7|TRBD1|.
CASSLWTGESSYEQYF
TGTGCCAGCAGCTTATGGACAGGAGAAAGCTCCTACGAGCAGTACTTC